The subject of this entry is one TCR beta chain. The CDR3 totals 15 residues. Germline assignment: CDR1 LGHNT and CDR2 FRNRAP. Trimming removed 6 bases from V and 3 bases from J; junction bases left unmatched: 6. This specimen belongs to a study of blood T cell repertoires in COVID-19. For the study at large: The origin of the acute and convalescent COVID-19 samples was the United States, Italy and Spain.

Methods used by the authors: Amplification from reference gene primers served as the basis for estimated nucleated cell counts. TCRdb's table, derived via immunoSEQ multiplex PCR, lists solely in-frame clones and lacks some. V, J and clone size were drawn from that table, and D and trimming were deduced from the DNA. The repertoire includes just over 650,000 clones, 70% to 90% of them detected once, and roughly 0.25% sits in the top ten. The source of this sequence is a young woman with acute or convalescent COVID-19. This chain joins TRBV12-5 and TRBJ2-2, with 8 positions matching TRBD1. The sequenced sample consisted of peripheral blood. DNA of the CDR3: TGTGCTAGTGGAGAGGACAGGGTGGACACCGGGGAGCTGTTTTTT. Translating gives CASGEDRVDTGELFF.